What follows are 24 T cell receptor beta chains derived from one specimen sequenced in a study of cytomegalovirus exposure and HLA in healthy donors. PCR employed 60 Vbeta and 13 Jbeta primers. Clones were sequenced by immunoSEQ multiplex PCR, and TCRdb holds only the in-frame ones, with some missing. This repertoire shows fewer than 250,000 clones, 70% to 85% found once; its top ten account for about 3.4%. Sequencing was performed on PBMCs. The receptors were gathered from a man aged 40-50 years in good health and CMV-seropositive.

The chain couples TRBV4-3 to TRBJ2-3; 7 nucleotides match TRBD1. Germline V gene sequence: CDR1 LGHNA, CDR2 YSLEER. The trim removed 0 bases at V and 2 bases at J, leaving 8 bases unmatched. This CDR3 comprises 17 residues. CDR3 amino acids: CASSQDRGGRVTDTQYF. The CDR3 coding sequence is TGCGCCAGCAGCCAAGATAGAGGGGGCCGGGTCACAGATACGCAGTATTTT.

The chain links TRBV15 to TRBJ1-3; 11 positions agree with TRBD1. V trimming: 0 bases; J trimming: 9 bases; junction bases outside the gene matches: 7. The CDR3 extends over 16 amino acids. Germline values: CDR1 LNHNV, CDR2 YYDKDF (reference sequence). CDR3 protein: CATSREPRTGGFTIYF. As DNA, the CDR3 is TGTGCCACCAGCAGAGAACCCCGGACAGGGGGCTTCACCATATATTTT. Full variable domain (outside the CDR3, taken from reference TRBV15 and TRBJ1-3): DAMVIQNPRYQVTQFGKPVTLSCSQTLNHNVMYWYQQKSSQAPKLLFHYYDKDFNNEADTPDNFQSRRPNTSFCFLDIRSPGLGDTAMYLCATSREPRTGGFTIYFGEGSWLTVV.

The J gene is TRBJ2-1, the V gene TRBV9, with 8 positions matching TRBD2. Germline values: CDR1 SGDLS, CDR2 YYNGEE. Germline trimming cut 3 bases from V and 2 bases from J; bases unmatched to any gene: 4. This CDR3 spans 15 amino acids. The CDR3 DNA follows: TGTGCCAGCAGCGAAGCGGGGGAAACCTACAATGAGCAGTTCTTC. Residues: CASSEAGETYNEQFF.

The gene calls are TRBV5-1 and TRBJ2-7, with 10 bases identical to TRBD1. Germline V lookup: CDR1 SGHRS, CDR2 YFSETQ. V lost 2 bases to trimming and J lost 0 bases; unmatched junction nucleotides: 11. The CDR3 consists of 18 residues. The CDR3: CASSFYLMDRGSSYEQYF. As DNA, the CDR3 is TGCGCCAGCAGCTTCTATTTGATGGACAGGGGGAGCTCCTACGAGCAGTACTTC.

The J gene is TRBJ1-4, the V gene TRBV6-6; D is unclear. V shed 8 bases and J shed 4 bases, with 8 bases lying between them. The CDR3 consists of 12 residues. Germline CDR1 reads MNHNY; CDR2 reads SVGAGI (reference sequence). CDR3 sequence (DNA): TGTGCCAGCGGGCAGAATAATGAAAAACTGTTTTTT. Its protein is CASGQNNEKLFF.

This sequence joins TRBV9 and TRBJ1-2; tentatively, D is TRBD1 (5 bases). Germline V gene data show CDR1 as SGDLS and CDR2 as YYNGEE. Trimming removed 0 bases at V and 4 bases at J, with 13 bases between. This CDR3 is built from 15 residues. The CDR3 loop is CASSVATARGYGYTF. Here the CDR3 DNA reads TGTGCCAGCAGCGTAGCAACAGCAAGGGGCTATGGCTACACCTTC.

As to this clone: This sample also contains other DNA sequences that code for the same CDR3. V gene TRBV6-1 combines with J gene TRBJ2-1; possibly TRBD1 for D (5 bases). Germline V CDR1 and CDR2: MNHNS, SASEGT. CDR3 length: 12 amino acids. V gave up 6 bases and J gave up 6 bases, with 9 bases separating them. The CDR3 region has the DNA TGTGCCAGCAGCGAAAGGGGCAATGAGCAGTTCTTC. Its protein product is CASSERGNEQFF.

The V and J genes are TRBV7-2 and TRBJ2-3; 11 bases agree with TRBD2. V was clipped by 1 base and J by 4 bases; unmatched bases: 4. The germline CDR1 and CDR2 sequences are SGHTA and FQGNSA. The CDR3 has 16 residues. Here the CDR3 DNA reads TGTGCCAGCAGCTTAGTCGGGACTAGCGGTTCAGATACGCAGTATTTT. Protein: CASSLVGTSGSDTQYF.

The rearrangement uses TRBV11-2 and TRBJ1-1, with 11 nucleotides matching TRBD1. The germline V gene encodes CDR1 SGHAT and CDR2 FQNNGV. The V segment lost 3 bases and the J segment 9 bases; nucleotides outside the gene matches: 15. The CDR3 sequence is 17 residues long. The CDR3: CASSFGRADRGRSKAFF. The CDR3 nucleotides read TGTGCCAGCAGCTTTGGGAGGGCGGACAGGGGGCGCAGTAAAGCTTTCTTT. Together with reference TRBV11-2 and TRBJ1-1, the CDR3 gives the full variable domain: EAGVAQSPRYKIIEKRQSVAFWCNPISGHATLYWYQQILGQGPKLLIQFQNNGVVDDSQLPKDRFSAERLKGVDSTLKIQPAKLEDSAVYLCASSFGRADRGRSKAFFGQGTRLTVV.

The chain is built from TRBV19 and TRBJ2-7; 8 bases are a match to TRBD1. Germline-derived CDR1 and CDR2 are LNHDA and SQIVND (reference sequence). With V trimmed by 7 bases and J by 5 bases, 13 bases remained unmatched. The CDR3 has 15 residues. The CDR3 sequence is CASTTTGTGLNEQYF. DNA for the CDR3: TGTGCCAGTACCACAACCGGGACAGGTCTCAACGAGCAGTACTTC.

The V call is TRBV9, the J call TRBJ1-4; 8 bases are shared with TRBD1. Per germline, CDR1 SGDLS and CDR2 YYNGEE. CDR3 length equals 15 residues. The J segment lost 2 bases and the V segment lost 2 bases, leaving 2 bases of the junction unmatched. Here the CDR3 reads CASSVNRGTNEKLFF. DNA for the CDR3: TGTGCCAGCAGCGTCAACAGGGGGACTAATGAAAAACTGTTTTTT.

This chain uses TRBV4-1 with TRBJ2-1; 10 bases are a match to TRBD2. Germline V gene sequence: CDR1 MGHRA, CDR2 YSYEKL. Unmatched junction bases numbered 4, after V lost 4 bases and J lost 4 bases. This CDR3 comprises 15 residues. CDR3 region: CASSPGTSDYNEQFF. The CDR3, as DNA: TGCGCCAGCAGCCCCGGGACTAGCGATTACAATGAGCAGTTCTTC.

The J gene is TRBJ2-7, the V gene TRBV7-2, with no clear D. The germline CDR1 and CDR2 sequences are SGHTA and FQGNSA. The CDR3 runs to 11 residues. The V end was cut by 4 bases, the J end by 2 bases, with 3 bases between. CDR3 bases: TGTGCCAGCAGCTCTGCCTACGAGCAGTACTTC. Protein: CASSSAYEQYF.

The gene calls are TRBV6-5 and TRBJ2-5; perhaps TRBD2 as D (6 bases). Germline CDR1 MNHEY, CDR2 SVGAGI. V lost 2 bases, J lost 5 bases, and 9 bases lay in between. The CDR3 length is 13 residues. The CDR3 loop is CASSYSGRETQYF. CDR3 bases: TGTGCCAGCAGTTACAGTGGGAGGGAGACCCAGTACTTC.

This rearrangement joins TRBV18 to TRBJ2-5, with 7 bases fitting TRBD1. CDR1 KGHSH and CDR2 LQKENI come from the germline V gene. Trimming removed 4 bases from V and 1 base from J; junction bases left unmatched: 3. The CDR3 contains 14 residues. The CDR3 protein is CASSQNRGQETQYF. DNA for the CDR3: TGTGCCAGCTCACAAAACAGGGGCCAAGAGACCCAGTACTTC.

The J gene is TRBJ2-5, the V gene TRBV28; D is possibly TRBD1 (6 bases). CDR1 and CDR2 (germline): MDHEN, SYDVKM. The CDR3 extends over 14 amino acids. Trimming cost V 2 bases and J 2 bases, with 9 bases left between them. CDR3: CASSLGTLQETQYF. CDR3 nucleotides: TGTGCCAGCAGTTTAGGGACACTTCAAGAGACCCAGTACTTC. The variable domain in full, completed from reference TRBV28 and TRBJ2-5, reads DVKVTQSSRYLVKRTGEKVFLECVQDMDHENMFWYRQDPGLGLRLIYFSYDVKMKEKGDIPEGYSVSREKKERFSLILESASTNQTSMYLCASSLGTLQETQYFGPGTRLLVL.

This clone was detected a few times. The chain combines TRBV7-9 with TRBJ2-5; maybe TRBD1 (5 bases). The DNA matches TRBJ2-7 better at its end, which makes the J call doubtful. The CDR3 is 13 residues long. Germline V CDR1 and CDR2: SEHNR, FQNEAQ (reference sequence). The CDR3 loop reads CASSFGQGGEQYF. DNA of the CDR3: TGTGCCAGCAGCTTCGGACAAGGTGGCGAGCAGTACTTC.

The V call is TRBV10-3, the J call TRBJ2-7, with 12 bases fitting TRBD1. V lost 0 bases and J lost 4; bases outside the gene matches: 10. Germline V lookup: CDR1 ENHRY, CDR2 SYGVKD. The CDR3 loop spans 18 amino acids. CDR3 nucleotides: TGTGCCATCAGTGAGTCGGTCCCGGGACAGGGGGCAAGGTACGAGCAGTACTTC. As protein: CAISESVPGQGARYEQYF.

The chain couples TRBV5-1 to TRBJ2-2, with 7 bases that match TRBD1. J gave up 5 bases and V 0 bases, and 7 bases lay outside the gene matches. The germline gives CDR1 SGHRS, CDR2 YFSETQ. This CDR3 spans 16 amino acids. CDR3 bases: TGCGCCAGCAGCTTGGCCGGGAAGGGGGCAACCGGGGAGCTGTTTTTT. This codes for CASSLAGKGATGELFF.

The J gene is TRBJ2-1, the V gene TRBV29-1, with TRBD2 identical over 7 bases. Germline lookup yields CDR1 SQVTM and CDR2 ANQGSEA. The ends lost 4 bases at V and 7 bases at J; junction bases unmatched: 4. The CDR3 runs to 12 residues. The CDR3 DNA reads as TGCAGCGTTGGCGACGGGGGGAATGAGCAGTTCTTC. This translates into CSVGDGGNEQFF.

The V call is TRBV7-3, the J call TRBJ1-4; TRBD1 aligns across 8 bases. Germline trimming cut 0 bases from V and 6 bases from J; bases unmatched to any gene: 9. The CDR3 runs to 17 residues. Germline assignment: CDR1 SGHTA and CDR2 FQGTGA. The CDR3, as DNA: TGTGCCAGCAGCTTAACGTATATGTCAGGGGGCTATGAAAAACTGTTTTTT. Its translation: CASSLTYMSGGYEKLFF. The entire variable domain, with the rest obtained from reference TRBV7-3 and TRBJ1-4, is as follows: GAGVSQTPSNKVTEKGKYVELRCDPISGHTALYWYRQSLGQGPEFLIYFQGTGAADDSGLPNDRFFAVRPEGSVSTLKIQRTERGDSAVYLCASSLTYMSGGYEKLFFGSGTQLSVL.

The V gene is TRBV28, the J gene TRBJ2-2; TRBD2 aligns across 8 bases. J was trimmed by 5 bases and V by 2 bases; bases with no gene match: 10. Germline loops: CDR1 MDHEN, CDR2 SYDVKM. The CDR3 loop spans 17 amino acids. The CDR3, as DNA: TGTGCCAGCAGTTTAACTAGCGGAGTCCAGGGGACCGGGGAGCTGTTTTTT. This translates into CASSLTSGVQGTGELFF.

The genes are TRBV28 and TRBJ2-7; TRBD1 agrees at 7 bases. This CDR3 is 14 amino acids long. V trimming: 6 bases; J trimming: 7 bases; junction bases outside the gene matches: 12. Germline CDR1 and CDR2: MDHEN and SYDVKM. The CDR3 DNA sequence: TGTGCCAGCAGCCTAAGACAGGGAGCGAGGGAGCAGTACTTC. Translated: CASSLRQGAREQYF.

V usage is TRBV28 and J usage is TRBJ2-7; maybe TRBD2 (5 bases). The length of the CDR3 is 14 residues. Per the germline V gene, CDR1 is MDHEN and CDR2 is SYDVKM. The germline V and J ends were trimmed by 3 bases and 4 bases, with 13 bases remaining between them. CDR3 region: CASSFDRRSYEQYF. The CDR3 bases are TGTGCCAGCAGTTTTGACCGGAGGTCGTACGAGCAGTACTTC. The full variable domain, in which reference TRBV28 and TRBJ2-7 provide the parts outside the CDR3, is DVKVTQSSRYLVKRTGEKVFLECVQDMDHENMFWYRQDPGLGLRLIYFSYDVKMKEKGDIPEGYSVSREKKERFSLILESASTNQTSMYLCASSFDRRSYEQYFGPGTRLTVT.